Here is one TCR beta chain with its context. The antigen is unknown. Data came from immunoSEQ multiplex PCR; TCRdb stores just in-frame clones and leaves some out. The sample has some 90,000 clones; roughly nine tenths are singletons. The CDR3 totals 14 residues. Germline CDR1 SGHRS, CDR2 YFSETQ. Trimming took 0 bases from V and 6 from J, leaving 10 bases between them. The entry originates in a study of OX40 agonist ivuxolimab in advanced cancers. Study background: Prior checkpoint blockade (anti-PD-1, anti-PD-L1 or anti-CTLA-4) was permitted; 35% to 50% had it.

Overall study results and limits: Partial responders treated at 0.1-3.0 mg/kg exhibited clonal expansion among the lowest measured. In a subset of nonresponders, normalized T-cell clonal expansion was also low.

The sequences come from CD4+ or CD8+ T cells sorted from blood, collected in a trial of the OX40 agonist ivuxolimab. This TCR was recovered from an adult with an advanced solid tumor such as melanoma, head and neck, liver or kidney cancer. The V gene is TRBV5-1, the J gene TRBJ2-1; D remains ambiguous. The CDR3 coding sequence is TGCGCCAGCAGCTTGGGTGGGTCCCTCAATGAGCAGTTCTTC. Protein: CASSLGGSLNEQFF. The variable domain in full, completed from reference TRBV5-1 and TRBJ2-1, reads KAGVTQTPRYLIKTRGQQVTLSCSPISGHRSVSWYQQTPGQGLQFLFEYFSETQRNKGNFPGRFSGRQFSNSRSEMNVSTLELGDSALYLCASSLGGSLNEQFFGPGTRLTVL.